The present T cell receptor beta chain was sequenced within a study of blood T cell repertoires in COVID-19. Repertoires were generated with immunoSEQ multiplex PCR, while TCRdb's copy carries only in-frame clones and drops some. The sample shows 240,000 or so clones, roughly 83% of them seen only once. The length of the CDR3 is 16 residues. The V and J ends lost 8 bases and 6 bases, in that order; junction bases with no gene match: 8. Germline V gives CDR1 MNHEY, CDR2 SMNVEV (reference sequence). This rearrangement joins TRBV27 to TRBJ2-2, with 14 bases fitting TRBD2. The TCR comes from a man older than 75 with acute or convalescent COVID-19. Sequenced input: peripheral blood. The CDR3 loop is CASLGLAGGRAGELFF. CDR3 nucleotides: TGTGCCAGCCTAGGACTAGCGGGAGGTCGGGCCGGGGAGCTGTTTTTT.